These 6 T cell receptor beta chains were sequenced from one sample in a study of radiotherapy plus CTLA-4 blockade in lung cancer. This table comes from immunoSEQ multiplex PCR, and its TCRdb copy is limited to in-frame clones, with some not included. The top ten hold less than 9% of the sample, which has roughly 50,000 clones, 88% seen once. The material sequenced was peripheral blood, taken from a patient treated with radiotherapy plus ipilimumab. The receptor source for this set is a human donor with non-small cell lung cancer whose response to radiotherapy plus ipilimumab could not be evaluated.

This clone has more than one count but fewer than ten. V is TRBV27 and J is TRBJ2-1, with D possibly matching TRBD1 (5 bases). The V and J ends lost 8 bases and 6 bases respectively, with 20 bases between them. Germline CDR1 reads MNHEY; CDR2 reads SMNVEV (reference sequence). The CDR3 has 15 amino acids. Here the CDR3 reads CASGLSKGFSNEQFF. Here the CDR3 DNA reads TGTGCCAGCGGTCTTAGTAAGGGGTTCAGCAATGAGCAGTTCTTC.

To note about this clone: A junction boundary mismatches the germline segment, possibly from a read error. The chain is built from TRBV28 and TRBJ1-2; no clear D. CDR1 MDHEN and CDR2 SYDVKM come from the germline V gene. The CDR3 length is 13 residues. CDR3 region: CAGSPPAGYSYTF. The CDR3 DNA reads as TGTGCCGGCAGCCCTCCCGCAGGCTATAGCTACACCTTC.

This chain connects TRBV10-3 to TRBJ2-5; tentative D call: TRBD1 (6 bases). This CDR3 region has 15 residues. Germline CDR1 ENHRY, CDR2 SYGVKD. Trimming took 6 bases from V and 4 from J, leaving 18 bases between them. In nucleotides, the CDR3 is TGTGCCATCAGGGGACCAGGGAAGGGGGTAGAGACCCAGTACTTC. This encodes CAIRGPGKGVETQYF.

The chain links TRBV18 to TRBJ2-3; the match to TRBD2 covers 11 bases. This CDR3 contains 16 residues. The germline V gene has CDR1 KGHSH and CDR2 LQKENI. V lost 3 bases and J lost 2; bases outside the gene matches: 4. In DNA form, the CDR3 reads TGTGCCAGCTCACCTACTAGCGGGGGACTCACAGATACGCAGTATTTT. Translated, it gives CASSPTSGGLTDTQYF.

This chain joins TRBV6-6 and TRBJ2-7, with 7 nucleotides matching TRBD1. Germline CDR1 and CDR2: MNHNY and SVGAGI (reference sequence). V lost 5 bases and J lost 4; bases outside the gene matches: 8. The CDR3 spans 14 residues. Here the CDR3 reads CASSRRQGQYEQYF. The CDR3 DNA sequence: TGTGCCAGCAGTCGCCGACAGGGCCAATACGAGCAGTACTTC.

The rearrangement links TRBV4-3 to TRBJ1-2, with 9 bases lining up with TRBD1. CDR1 LGHNA and CDR2 YSLEER come from the germline V gene. The CDR3 extends over 16 amino acids. V lost 0 bases, J lost 4 bases, and 6 bases stayed unmatched. CDR3: CASSQDLNRGLYGYTF. DNA of the CDR3: TGCGCCAGCAGCCAAGATTTAAACAGGGGGCTCTATGGCTACACCTTC.